The rows below give T cell receptor beta chains drawn from one sample of a study of T cells in Graves' hyperthyroidism and ophthalmopathy. TCRdb re-derived calls from the multiplex PCR reads in MiXCR, one entry per CDR3 protein. The table has roughly 170,000 distinct CDR3 sequences, around 15% seen once. Sequencing was performed on blood. The receptors derive from a woman aged 45-59 years with Graves' hyperthyroidism. Each CDR3 is given with its conserved first and last residue. The D gene is left open where the match is weak. The size of a clone is reported for some rows only, either as once, few or many, or as a class for expanded clones.

J | size | D | V | DNA | CDR3
TRBJ2-1 | many | NA | TRBV3-1 | TGTGCCAGCAGCCATATTAATCGGGGGTCCAATGAGCAGTTCTTC | CASSHINRGSNEQFF
TRBJ1-1 | many | NA | TRBV5-1 | TGCGCCAGCAGCTTGGGACAGGCGAAGAACACTGAAGCTTTCTTT | CASSLGQAKNTEAFF
TRBJ2-7 | many | NA | TRBV24-1 | TGTGCCACCAGTGATTTGTGGGGACCCTACGAGCAGTACTTC | CATSDLWGPYEQYF
TRBJ2-1 | many | NA | TRBV3-1 | TGTGCCAGCAGCCGAAGAGGGGAAGGTGAGCAGTTCTTC | CASSRRGEGEQFF
TRBJ2-7 | many | TRBD1 | TRBV2 | TGTGCCAGCAGTGAAATGACAGGGACCGAGCAGTACTTC | CASSEMTGTEQYF
TRBJ1-5 | NA | NA | TRBV2 | TGTGCCAGCAACCCCGGGGTCAGTCAGAATCAGCCCCAGCATTTT | CASNPGVSQNQPQHF
TRBJ2-7 | NA | TRBD2 | TRBV18 | TGTGCCAGCTCACCAGGGTCTAGCGGTACCTACGAGCAGTACTTC | CASSPGSSGTYEQYF
TRBJ1-2 | NA | NA | TRBV20-1 | TGCAGTGCTAGAGATGCGGGGAGAACCTATGGCTACACCTTC | CSARDAGRTYGYTF
TRBJ2-4 | many | NA | TRBV12-3/TRBV12-4 | TGTCTCACCCCATTACAGATTCTAGCCAAAAACATTCAGTACTTC | CLTPLQILAKNIQYF
TRBJ2-1 | many | TRBD2 | TRBV19 | TGTGCCAGTACCAGGACTAGCTGGGGGTACAATGAGCAGTTCTTC | CASTRTSWGYNEQFF
TRBJ2-5 | NA | NA | TRBV5-5 | TGTGCCAGCACCCAGACAGGAATTCGTGAGACCCAGTACTTC | CASTQTGIRETQYF
TRBJ2-7 | many | NA | TRBV6-1 | TGTGCCAGCTCCATGGGCGGGACAGCCCCTTACGAGCAGTACTTC | CASSMGGTAPYEQYF
TRBJ2-5 | many | NA | TRBV19 | TGTGCCAGTAAGGCCCCTTACAGGAACCAAGAGACCCAGTACTTC | CASKAPYRNQETQYF
TRBJ2-2 | many | NA | TRBV11-2 | TGTGCCAGCAGCTTACGACTAGTTAACACCGGGGAGCTGTTTTTT | CASSLRLVNTGELFF
TRBJ2-7 | many | TRBD1 | TRBV9 | TGTGCCAGCAGCGTAGGACAGGGTGTTTTCCACGAGCAGTACTTC | CASSVGQGVFHEQYF
TRBJ2-1 | NA | NA | TRBV5-6 | TGTGCCAGCAGCTTGGGGGGTTTTCGCAACAATGAGCAGTTCTTC | CASSLGGFRNNEQFF
TRBJ2-2 | NA | TRBD1 | TRBV19 | TGTGCCAGTAGTAATTCTCTGGGACAGGCGAACACCGGGGAGCTGTTTTTT | CASSNSLGQANTGELFF
TRBJ1-5 | many | NA | TRBV20-1 | TGCAGTGCTAGTAAAGGGTATGATCAGCCCCAGCATTTT | CSASKGYDQPQHF
TRBJ1-5 | once | NA | TRBV4-1 | TGCGCCAGCAGCCAAGATCGGGCGTTGGCCCAGCCCCAGCATTTT | CASSQDRALAQPQHF
TRBJ1-4 | many | NA | TRBV28 | TGTGCCAGCAGTTTAGGGTCGTGGGGGGGTGAAAAACTGTTTTTT | CASSLGSWGGEKLFF
TRBJ2-7 | many | TRBD1 | TRBV5-4 | TGTGCCAGCAGCTCGGGCCGGGACAGAGGGTCCTACGAGCAGTACTTC | CASSSGRDRGSYEQYF
TRBJ2-2 | many | NA | TRBV7-2 | TGTGCCAGCAGCGTACCTCGCAGCAGGGGAGGGTTAGCCGGGGAGCTGTTTTTT | CASSVPRSRGGLAGELFF
TRBJ1-3 | NA | NA | TRBV7-8 | TGTGCCAGCAGCCCTACAGGGATCTCTGGAAACACCATATATTTT | CASSPTGISGNTIYF
TRBJ2-7 | many | TRBD1 | TRBV29-1 | TGCAGCGCTAAAACAGGGGCCACCTACGAGCAGTACTTC | CSAKTGATYEQYF